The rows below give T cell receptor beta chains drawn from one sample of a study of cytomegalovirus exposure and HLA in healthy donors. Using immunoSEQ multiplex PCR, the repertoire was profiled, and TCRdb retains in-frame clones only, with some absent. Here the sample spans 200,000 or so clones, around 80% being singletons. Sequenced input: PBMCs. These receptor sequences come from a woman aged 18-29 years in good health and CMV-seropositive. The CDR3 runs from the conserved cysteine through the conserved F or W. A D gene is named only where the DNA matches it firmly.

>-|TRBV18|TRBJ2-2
CASSPVSVGELFF
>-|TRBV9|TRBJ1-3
CASSVGGLGNTIYF
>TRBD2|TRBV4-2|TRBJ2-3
CASSQEGQRGITDTQYF
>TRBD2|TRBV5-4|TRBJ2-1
CASSPPGLAATQQFF
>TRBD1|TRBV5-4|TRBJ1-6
CASSSDRGTSPLHF
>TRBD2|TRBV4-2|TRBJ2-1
CASSQDGSGGANEQFF
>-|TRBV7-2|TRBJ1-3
CASSLMSGGNGNTIYF
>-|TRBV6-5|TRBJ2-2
CASTLPASGELFF
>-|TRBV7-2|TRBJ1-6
CASSIQAGANSPLHF
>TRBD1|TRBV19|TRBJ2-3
CASSPDRDGTDTQYF
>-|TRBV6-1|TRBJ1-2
CASSESDWEGYTF
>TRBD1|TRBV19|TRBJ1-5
CAISSGGDQPQHF
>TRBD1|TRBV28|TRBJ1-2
CASSPPGQLVYGYTF
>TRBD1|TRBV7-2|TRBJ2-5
CASSLGTGWVGQETQYF
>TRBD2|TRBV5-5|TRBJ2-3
CASSIGLATLDTQYF
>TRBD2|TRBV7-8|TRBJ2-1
CASSFGTTEQFF
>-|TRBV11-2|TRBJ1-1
CASSAGLTNTEAFF
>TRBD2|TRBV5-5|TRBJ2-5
CASSYSGGAGETQYF
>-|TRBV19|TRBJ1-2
CASSPTSGEASGGYTF
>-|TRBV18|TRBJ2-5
CASSPDGGLKTQYF
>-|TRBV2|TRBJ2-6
CASSETRASGANVLTF
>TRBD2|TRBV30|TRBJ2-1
CAWAPLAENEQFF
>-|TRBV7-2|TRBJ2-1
CASSAIRGGTEQFF
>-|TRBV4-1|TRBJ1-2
CASSQGIRASYGYTF
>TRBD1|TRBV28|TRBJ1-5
CASSRSYTGGNQPQHF
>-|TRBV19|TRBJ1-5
CASVGRGVGNQPQHF
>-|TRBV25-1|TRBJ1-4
CASSESGQEGEKLFF
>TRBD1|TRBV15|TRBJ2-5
CATSSSGLGGGYQETQYF
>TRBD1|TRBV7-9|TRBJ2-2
CASSIRQGTGTGELFF
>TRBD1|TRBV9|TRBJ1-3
CASSSRTGDSGNTIYF
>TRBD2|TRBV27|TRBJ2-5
CASSFERGSETQYF
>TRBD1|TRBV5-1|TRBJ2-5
CASSLTGTGVSETQYF
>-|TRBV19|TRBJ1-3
CASRTLGGGNTIYF
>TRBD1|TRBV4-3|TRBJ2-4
CASSQVPGQGMNIQYF
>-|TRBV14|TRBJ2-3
CASSIIREDTQYF
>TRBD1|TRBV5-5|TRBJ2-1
CASSRTGGMNEQFF
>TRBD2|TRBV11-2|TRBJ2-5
CASSFLSGGADTQYF
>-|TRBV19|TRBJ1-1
CASREYVHTEAFF
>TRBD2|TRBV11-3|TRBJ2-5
CASSLRGARLTQYF
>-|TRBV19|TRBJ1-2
CASSILIFSADNYGYTF
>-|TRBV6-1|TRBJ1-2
CASSVQGISGYTF
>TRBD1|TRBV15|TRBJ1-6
CATSKGQDNSPLHF
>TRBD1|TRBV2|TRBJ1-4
CASSSKHRGTRVANEKLFF
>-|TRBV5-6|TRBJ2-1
CASSLAWRDRRINEQFF
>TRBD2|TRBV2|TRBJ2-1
CASRRTAGGEQFF
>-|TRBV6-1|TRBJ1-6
CASSEGPADNSPLHF
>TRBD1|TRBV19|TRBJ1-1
CASSITGGRSEAFF
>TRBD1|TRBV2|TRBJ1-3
CASSFGQGHTIYF